This TCR beta chain emerged from a study of OX40 agonist ivuxolimab in advanced cancers. General study findings and limits: By week 6 at 0.1 to 3.0 mg/kg, blood CD4+ and CD8+ T cells had expanded clonally.

Sequenced by immunoSEQ multiplex PCR; TCRdb stores in-frame clones only, minus some. The top ten clones hold less than 0.35% of a sample with 65,000 to 95,000 clones, about 90% of them seen once. Turning to this clone: Its target is unknown.

The CDR3 is 13 amino acids. V was cut by 1 base and J by 5 bases, with 8 bases left in between. In germline, CDR1 is SGHAT, CDR2 FQNNGV. The specimen was CD4+ or CD8+ T cells sorted from blood, collected in a trial of the OX40 agonist ivuxolimab. This receptor was obtained from an adult with an advanced solid tumor such as melanoma, head and neck, liver or kidney cancer. The chain uses TRBV11-2 and TRBJ2-5; D is unresolved. As DNA, the CDR3 is TGTGCCAGCAGCTTAGTTTCCGGTGAGACCCAGTACTTC. This gives the protein CASSLVSGETQYF.